Each of the 5 T cell receptor beta chains below was sequenced from the same sample in a study of blood T cell repertoires in COVID-19. Using immunoSEQ multiplex PCR, the repertoire was profiled, and TCRdb retains in-frame clones only, with some absent. The top ten hold roughly 8% of the sample, which has some 110,000 clones, roughly 87% seen once. Source material: peripheral blood. All receptors derive from a human donor in a cohort sampled during active COVID-19.

The CDR3 nucleotides are TGTGCCAGCAGACCCGTGGCAGCGAACACCGGGGAGCTGTTTTTT. Translated, it gives CASRPVAANTGELFF. The chain uses TRBV6-5 and TRBJ2-2; D unresolved. V was shortened by 6 bases and J by 0 bases, with 11 bases between the two germline ends. The germline CDR1 and CDR2 sequences are MNHEY and SVGAGI. The CDR3 consists of 15 residues.

V usage is TRBV7-6 and J usage is TRBJ2-1, with 7 positions matching TRBD1. V lost 5 bases, J lost 3 bases, and 10 bases stayed unmatched. CDR1 is SGHVS, CDR2 FNYEAQ, per germline. This CDR3 comprises 16 residues. The CDR3 loop is CASSITGEFHYNEQFF. For the CDR3, the DNA is TGTGCCAGCAGCATTACAGGGGAATTTCACTACAATGAGCAGTTCTTC.

This chain uses TRBV5-6 with TRBJ2-7; 11 bases agree with TRBD1. The CDR3 covers 17 residues. Germline assignment: CDR1 SGHDT and CDR2 YYEEEE. The trim removed 0 bases at V and 7 bases at J, leaving 12 bases unmatched. The CDR3 loop is CASSLGGTGGLTGEQYF. As DNA, the CDR3 is TGTGCCAGCAGCTTGGGAGGGACAGGGGGACTAACGGGAGAGCAGTACTTC. Supplemented by reference TRBV5-6 and TRBJ2-7, the full variable domain reads DAGVTQSPTHLIKTRGQQVTLRCSPKSGHDTVSWYQQALGQGPQFIFQYYEEEERQRGNFPDRFSGHQFPNYSSELNVNALLLGDSALYLCASSLGGTGGLTGEQYFGPGTRLTVT.

The chain has TRBV3-1 (or the pseudogene TRBV3-2) and TRBJ2-3, with 12 bases matching TRBD2. The CDR3 loop spans 18 amino acids. CDR1 and CDR2 from the germline V gene are LGHDT and YNNKEL (reference sequence). Losses at the gene ends were 1 base for V and 3 bases for J; bases not matched to a gene: 8. CDR3 in amino acids: CASSQAALAGGPTDTQYF. The DNA for the CDR3 is TGTGCCAGCAGCCAAGCGGCCCTAGCGGGGGGGCCGACAGATACGCAGTATTTT.

The chain uses TRBV5-1 and TRBJ2-2, with D maybe TRBD2 (6 bases). CDR3 length: 16 amino acids. V lost 6 bases and J 0 bases, leaving 15 bases between the germline ends. CDR1 and CDR2 from the germline V gene are SGHRS and YFSETQ. CDR3 sequence reads: CASTPWGEANTGELFF. The CDR3 DNA reads as TGCGCCAGCACCCCCTGGGGGGAGGCGAACACCGGGGAGCTGTTTTTT.